The next 15 T cell receptor beta chains were all read from a single sample in a study of T cell clonality in common variable immunodeficiency. The table came from immunoSEQ multiplex PCR; TCRdb's copy has only in-frame clones and leaves some out. This repertoire holds some 45,000 clones, and none appear only once. Specimen: peripheral blood mononuclear cells. Every receptor here comes from a person aged 18 to 75 in good health.

This clone was seen at least ten times. The CDR3 is cut off 3 residues early in the read; its end comes from the germline J gene. The chain links TRBV29-1 to TRBJ1-1; D unresolved. Germline V gene lookup returns CDR1 SQVTM and CDR2 ANQGSEA. The CDR3 extends over 12 amino acids. V gave up 5 bases and J gave up 1 base, with 8 bases separating them. CDR3 residues: CSVYTGNTEAFF. Partial CDR3 DNA: TGCAGCGTTTATACGGGGAACACTGAA.

This clone was recorded many times. The read halts 3 residues ahead of the CDR3 end, with the missing end drawn from the germline J gene. The rearrangement links TRBV6-2 or TRBV6-3 to TRBJ2-1; D is possibly TRBD2 (7 bases). The CDR3 runs to 13 residues. Between the trimmed V and J ends, which lost 3 bases and 9 bases, there was a span of 12 bases. Germline assignment: CDR1 MNHEY and CDR2 SVGEGT. Incomplete CDR3 DNA: TGTGCCAGCAGTTATTTCGGGGGGCGTGAG. This translates into CASSYFGGRE. Given in full, the CDR3 is CASSYFGGREQFF.

This clone was seen many times. The missing CDR3 end, 3 residues past where the read stops, is filled in from the germline J gene. This chain links TRBV27 with TRBJ2-7; TRBD1 might be the D (6 bases). V was clipped by 0 bases and J by 2 bases, with 14 bases between them. This CDR3 has 16 amino acids. CDR1 and CDR2 (germline): MNHEY, SMNVEV (reference sequence). CDR3 bases read: TGTGCCAGCAGTTTATCGACAGGCGGCCATACCTACGAG. Amino acids: CASSLSTGGHTYE. Given in full, the CDR3 is CASSLSTGGHTYEQYF.

On this clone: Coverage ceases 3 residues before the CDR3 finishes, and the germline J gene fills in the end. V and J are TRBV29-1 and TRBJ1-5, with unresolved D. CDR3 length: 13 residues. Germline CDR1 SQVTM, CDR2 ANQGSEA. V was trimmed by 7 bases and J by 2 bases, leaving 12 bases between them. The CDR3 sequence is CSAEFEGNQPQHF. The CDR3 bases that were read are TGCAGCGCAGAGTTTGAGGGCAATCAGCCC.

This clone came up many times. The read ends 3 residues shy of where the CDR3 ends; the end is completed using the germline J gene. J is TRBJ1-1 and V is TRBV19; D may be TRBD1 (6 bases). The germline CDR1 and CDR2 sequences are LNHDA and SQIVND (reference sequence). CDR3 length equals 14 residues. V lost 5 bases to trimming and J lost 2 bases, with 12 bases between them. Incomplete CDR3 DNA: TGTGCCAGTAGTCGTCTGACAGGTAACACTGAA. Translated, it gives CASSRLTGNTE. The whole CDR3 protein reads CASSRLTGNTEAFF.

On this clone itself: Sequencing ends 3 residues short of the CDR3 end; the germline J gene provides the rest. The genes are TRBV7-7 and TRBJ2-1, with D hard to call. The CDR3 loop spans 15 amino acids. Germline CDR1 SSHAT, CDR2 FNYEAQ (reference sequence). V was shortened by 1 base and J by 2 bases, with 9 bases between the two germline ends. The CDR3 is CASSLEGSPYNEQFF. The CDR3 bases that were read are TGTGCCAGCAGCTTAGAGGGCAGTCCCTACAATGAG. Drawing the rest from reference TRBV7-7 and TRBJ2-1, the complete variable domain is GAGVSQSPRYKVTKRGQDVTLRCDPISSHATLYWYQQALGQGPEFLTYFNYEAQPDKSGLPSDRFSAERPEGSISTLTIQRTEQRDSAMYRCASSLEGSPYNEQFFGPGTRLTVL.

This clone showed up many times. The CDR3 goes on 3 residues after the read ends, and that part is filled in from the germline J gene. The chain joins TRBV9 to TRBJ1-2, with TRBD1 matching over 7 bases. Germline assignment: CDR1 SGDLS and CDR2 YYNGEE. V shed 0 bases, J shed 3 bases, and the junction held 5 bases outside the gene matches. This CDR3 comprises 15 residues. The sequenced part of the CDR3 DNA is TGTGCCAGCAGCGTAGCTCAGGACAGGTACTATGGC. Its protein is CASSVAQDRYYG. The entire CDR3 is CASSVAQDRYYGYTF.

This clone has only a few counts. The read terminates 3 residues before the CDR3 end, so the remaining end is supplied by the germline J gene. V usage is TRBV2 and J usage is TRBJ1-5; 8 bases match TRBD1. CDR1 is SNHLY, CDR2 FYNNEI, per germline. The junction had 4 bases not matched to a gene; V was cut back by 8 bases and J by 1 base. The CDR3 length is 14 residues. Partial CDR3 DNA: TGTGCCAGCTGGACAGGGTTAAGCAATCAGCCC. The encoded protein is CASWTGLSNQP. The full CDR3 sequence reads CASWTGLSNQPQHF.

This clone was counted many times. The read gets to within 3 residues of the CDR3 end, and the germline J gene fills in the rest. This chain joins TRBV30 and TRBJ2-3; perhaps TRBD2 as D (7 bases). The CDR3 is 14 residues long. V was clipped by 8 bases and J by 1 base, with 16 bases between them. The germline V gene encodes CDR1 GTSNPN and CDR2 SVGIG (reference sequence). This chain's CDR3 is CAGTRGGRTDTQYF. The sequenced CDR3 bases are TGTGCCGGAACTCGCGGGGGCCGCACAGATACG. The full variable domain, rest sourced from reference TRBV30 and TRBJ2-3, is SQTIHQWPATLVQPVGSPLSLECTVEGTSNPNLYWYRQAAGRGLQLLFYSVGIGQISSEVPQNLSASRPQDRQFILSSKKLLLSDSGFYLCAGTRGGRTDTQYFGPGTRLTVL.

The table lists this clone with many counts. The CDR3 is cut off 3 residues early in the read; its end comes from the germline J gene. The chain combines TRBV19 with TRBJ1-2; D is uncertain. Trimming left V 5 bases short and J 4 bases short, with 14 bases between. The CDR3 has 14 residues. Per the germline V gene, CDR1 is LNHDA and CDR2 is SQIVND (reference sequence). CDR3 DNA (partial): TGTGCCAGTAGTGCCATGATAGGGTCCTATGGC. Translated, it gives CASSAMIGSYG. The full-length CDR3 reads as CASSAMIGSYGYTF.

Ten or more counts support this clone. The read comes to an end 3 residues before the CDR3 does, leaving the germline J gene to fill in the end. The V and J genes are TRBV19 and TRBJ2-7; D is possibly TRBD1 or TRBD2 (6 bases each). The length of the CDR3 is 14 residues. Germline V CDR1 and CDR2: LNHDA, SQIVND (reference sequence). V was pared by 5 bases and J by 5 bases, with 16 bases between. The CDR3 here is CASSPTGRSNEQYF. CDR3 DNA (partial): TGTGCCAGTAGTCCCACAGGGAGGTCGAACGAG. The entire variable domain, with the rest obtained from reference TRBV19 and TRBJ2-7, is as follows: DGGITQSPKYLFRKEGQNVTLSCEQNLNHDAMYWYRQDPGQGLRLIYYSQIVNDFQKGDIAEGYSVSREKKESFPLTVTSAQKNPTAFYLCASSPTGRSNEQYFGPGTRLTVT.

This clone was detected ten times or more. The sequenced fragment ends 3 residues before the CDR3 boundary, so the rest is inferred from the germline J gene. This sequence joins TRBV30 and TRBJ1-2; no clear D. V was pared by 2 bases and J by 5 bases, with 6 bases between. Germline CDR1 and CDR2: GTSNPN and SVGIG (reference sequence). This CDR3 has 11 residues. CDR3: CAWSRSYGYTF. Partial CDR3 DNA: TGTGCCTGGAGTCGTTCGTATGGC.

This clone was detected many times. Coverage ceases 3 residues before the CDR3 finishes, and the germline J gene fills in the end. The chain has TRBV3-1 (or the pseudogene TRBV3-2) and TRBJ2-7, with 7 positions matching TRBD1. The CDR3 contains 16 residues. The ends lost 4 bases at V and 2 bases at J; junction bases unmatched: 11. The germline V gene has CDR1 LGHDT and CDR2 YNNKEL (reference sequence). The CDR3 protein is CASSRRQGQPPYEQYF. The CDR3 bases that were read are TGTGCCAGCAGCCGACGACAGGGCCAACCCCCCTACGAG.

This clone has at least ten counts. This CDR3 reads CASSIGQLYEQYF. Incomplete CDR3 DNA: TGTGCCAGCAGCATCGGACAGCTTTACGAG. The chain is built from TRBV5-6 and TRBJ2-7, with D perhaps TRBD1 (6 bases). The sequenced fragment ends 3 residues before the CDR3 boundary, so the rest is inferred from the germline J gene. Trimming cost V 4 bases and J 4 bases, with 12 bases left between them. There are 13 residues in the CDR3. Germline CDR1 is SGHDT and CDR2 is YYEEEE. Full variable domain (rest looked up from reference TRBV5-6 and TRBJ2-7): DAGVTQSPTHLIKTRGQQVTLRCSPKSGHDTVSWYQQALGQGPQFIFQYYEEEERQRGNFPDRFSGHQFPNYSSELNVNALLLGDSALYLCASSIGQLYEQYFGPGTRLTVT.

The sample holds many counts of this clone. Read sequence stops 3 residues before the CDR3 end, and the germline J gene provides the missing end. The J gene is TRBJ2-3, the V gene TRBV9, with TRBD2 identical over 11 bases. V was pared by 4 bases and J by 2 bases, with 6 bases of the junction left unmatched. CDR1 is SGDLS, CDR2 YYNGEE, per germline. The CDR3 is 16 residues long. The CDR3 spells CASSSGTSGNTDTQYF. The sequenced CDR3 bases are TGTGCCAGCAGCTCTGGGACTAGCGGAAACACAGATACG.